This T cell receptor (beta chain) was obtained from a study of T cells in tuberculosis. The wider study: This South African cohort compared adolescents with or without latent tuberculosis against adults with active tuberculosis. The study's findings and limits: Cases with active tuberculosis were adults, while controls were adolescents. Active tuberculosis alpha repertoires lay closer to GMM-specific TCRs than controls'.

Regarding this clone: Its specificity is not known.

Profiled with immunoSEQ multiplex PCR; TCRdb holds only in-frame clones, not every one. The profile shows 35,000 to 40,000 clones, almost 95% of them singletons. V lost 5 bases to trimming and J lost 6 bases; unmatched junction nucleotides: 6. The CDR3 sequence is 14 residues long. Germline V lookup: CDR1 LNHNV, CDR2 YYDKDF (reference sequence). The J gene is TRBJ2-1, the V gene TRBV15; 8 bases fit TRBD1. Sequencing input: PBMCs. This TCR derives from a donor aged 10-29 years with latent tuberculosis or without tuberculosis infection. Some clones in this sample may be carry-over from other donors' samples. CDR3 residues: CATSVDRGLNEQFF. CDR3 nucleotides: TGTGCCACCAGCGTCGACAGGGGCCTCAATGAGCAGTTCTTC.